This passage covers 24 T cell receptor beta chains from one sample sequenced in a study of blood T cell repertoires in COVID-19. Sequenced by immunoSEQ multiplex PCR; TCRdb stores in-frame clones only, minus some. This table has around 150,000 clones, about 90% appearing once. The sample was peripheral blood. The receptors here all came from a man aged 25-40 years with COVID-19, enrolled during active disease.

The V call is TRBV27, the J call TRBJ2-7, with 7 bases aligning to TRBD1. The CDR3 spans 15 residues. Germline V CDR1 and CDR2: MNHEY, SMNVEV (reference sequence). Trimming cost V 5 bases and J 1 base; bases outside gene matches: 8. The DNA for the CDR3 is TGTGCCAGCAGTCCCTCGATGGGACAGTCCTACGAGCAGTACTTC. Translated, it gives CASSPSMGQSYEQYF.

The rearrangement joins TRBV30 to TRBJ1-1, with D hard to call. The germline V gene encodes CDR1 GTSNPN and CDR2 SVGIG (reference sequence). The CDR3 extends over 15 amino acids. Deletions cut 1 base from V and 7 bases from J, with 19 bases between. In nucleotides, the CDR3 is TGTGCCTGGAGTGCGATCGGGTCGACTTTTTTTGAAGCTTTCTTT. Translating it yields CAWSAIGSTFFEAFF.

V gene TRBV30 combines with J gene TRBJ2-1, with D maybe TRBD2 (5 bases). The V and J ends lost 4 bases and 7 bases respectively, with 8 bases between them. The CDR3 is 11 amino acids. CDR1 GTSNPN and CDR2 SVGIG come from the germline V gene (reference sequence). CDR3 sequence: CAWTGDNEQFF. The CDR3 DNA sequence: TGTGCCTGGACCGGGGATAATGAGCAGTTCTTC.

This clone has only a few counts. The chain uses TRBV10-3 and TRBJ2-7, with a tentative D call TRBD2 (6 bases). Germline CDR1 and CDR2: ENHRY and SYGVKD. V dropped 5 bases and J dropped 4 bases, with 18 bases sitting between them. The CDR3 has 15 amino acids. The CDR3 nucleotides read TGTGCCATCAGTCCTCCGGAGGGGCGGCTTTACGAGCAGTACTTC. Translating it yields CAISPPEGRLYEQYF.

This clone was seen a few times. The chain is built from TRBV19 and TRBJ1-3, with 8 bases that match TRBD1. V dropped 5 bases and J dropped 4; count of bases not matched to a gene: 4. CDR3 length: 14 amino acids. The germline CDR1 and CDR2 sequences are LNHDA and SQIVND (reference sequence). The CDR3 protein is CASSPRTGGNTIYF. Written as DNA, the CDR3 is TGTGCCAGTAGTCCGCGGACAGGGGGAAACACCATATATTTT.

The chain employs TRBV19 and TRBJ2-1; tentative D call: TRBD2 (6 bases). Per the germline V gene, CDR1 is LNHDA and CDR2 is SQIVND (reference sequence). The CDR3 has 17 residues. Trimming cost V 7 bases and J 0 bases, with 19 bases left between them. CDR3 DNA sequence: TGTGCCAGTACCCGGAAAGGCGGGGCCGACTCCTACAATGAGCAGTTCTTC. This sequence encodes CASTRKGGADSYNEQFF.

The chain carries TRBV15 and TRBJ1-1; D uncertain. Germline-derived CDR1 and CDR2 are LNHNV and YYDKDF (reference sequence). Trimming took off 5 bases at V and 4 bases at J, with 11 bases between the two ends. This CDR3 has 13 residues. The CDR3 sequence is CATSRLVSTEAFF. In DNA, the CDR3 is TGTGCCACCAGCCGACTCGTATCCACTGAAGCTTTCTTT.

The chain employs TRBV7-8 and TRBJ2-7; D ambiguous. Trimming left V 5 bases short and J 6 bases short, with 17 bases between. Germline lookup yields CDR1 SGHVS and CDR2 FQNEAQ. The CDR3 sequence is 14 residues long. The CDR3 nucleotides read TGTGCCAGCAGCCCGTTAAACCCATTAGCCGAGCAGTACTTC. Translation gives CASSPLNPLAEQYF. Full variable domain (remainder filled in from reference TRBV7-8 and TRBJ2-7): GAGVSQSPRYKVAKRGQDVALRCDPISGHVSLFWYQQALGQGPEFLTYFQNEAQLDKSGLPSDRFFAERPEGSVSTLKIQRTQQEDSAVYLCASSPLNPLAEQYFGPGTRLTVT.

This sequence joins TRBV10-3 and TRBJ1-6; D gene uncertain. The CDR3 runs 14 residues. Germline CDR1 ENHRY, CDR2 SYGVKD. Trimming left V 11 bases short and J 5 bases short, with 16 bases between. The CDR3 sequence is CAAYEVEHNSPLHF. The CDR3 coding sequence is TGTGCCGCGTATGAAGTAGAGCATAATTCACCCCTCCACTTT.

This clone came up once. The chain recombines TRBV24-1 with TRBJ2-3, with a tentative D call TRBD2 (6 bases). This CDR3 spans 19 amino acids. Trimming removed 3 bases from V and 6 bases from J, with 27 bases in between. Looked up from germline, CDR1 is KGHDR and CDR2 is SFDVKD. CDR3 DNA sequence: TGTGCCACCAGTGATCCCTCAAACCCTCAGGGCTTTGGGGGGGATACGCAGTATTTT. Amino acids: CATSDPSNPQGFGGDTQYF.

The rearrangement uses TRBV24-1 and TRBJ2-1; 11 positions match TRBD2. The CDR3 totals 18 residues. Germline V gene sequence: CDR1 KGHDR, CDR2 SFDVKD. The V segment lost 5 bases and the J segment 7 bases; nucleotides outside the gene matches: 15. The CDR3 loop reads CATSAGPRSGGAHNEQFF. The CDR3 DNA reads TGTGCCACCAGTGCCGGACCCCGTAGCGGGGGGGCCCATAATGAGCAGTTCTTC.

The rearrangement joins TRBV7-2 to TRBJ1-2, with D tentatively TRBD1 (5 bases). V was clipped by 8 bases and J by 7 bases, with 14 bases between them. There are 12 residues in the CDR3. Germline loops: CDR1 SGHTA, CDR2 FQGNSA. CDR3 bases: TGTGCCAGCCACACAGGTTTCGGTGGCTACACCTTC. Its protein is CASHTGFGGYTF.

This rearrangement joins TRBV5-4 to TRBJ2-3; 9 bases match TRBD1. CDR1 SGHNT and CDR2 YYREEE come from the germline V gene (reference sequence). V lost 0 bases to trimming and J lost 5 bases; unmatched junction nucleotides: 1. The CDR3 contains 14 residues. Here the CDR3 reads CASSLGQGGDTQYF. CDR3 bases: TGTGCCAGCAGCTTGGGACAGGGGGGAGATACGCAGTATTTT.

The V call is TRBV7-2, the J call TRBJ2-1; D unresolved. This CDR3 has 12 residues. Germline CDR1 reads SGHTA; CDR2 reads FQGNSA. The CDR3, as DNA: TGTGCAACAACAGAATCCTACAATGAGCAGTTCTTC. This translates into CATTESYNEQFF.

This clone occurred a few times. The chain couples TRBV7-2 to TRBJ1-4, with D unclear. The germline gives CDR1 SGHTA, CDR2 FQGNSA. This CDR3 is 13 amino acids long. V lost 11 bases and J lost 6, with 16 bases in between. The CDR3 region has the DNA TGTGCCTCCGCGAGACGGGTGGATGAAAAACTGTTTTTT. Encoded protein: CASARRVDEKLFF. Full variable domain (rest looked up from reference TRBV7-2 and TRBJ1-4): GAGVSQSPSNKVTEKGKDVELRCDPISGHTALYWYRQSLGQGLEFLIYFQGNSAPDKSGLPSDRFSAERTGGSVSTLTIQRTQQEDSAVYLCASARRVDEKLFFGSGTQLSVL.

The rearrangement uses TRBV21-1 and TRBJ2-1; TRBD2, as called in the table, went unchecked against the DNA. TRBV21-1 is described as a pseudogene. The CDR3 runs 17 residues. Written as DNA, the CDR3 is TGTGCCAGCAGCAAAGCGCTATTACTAGCGCCAGGGAATGAGCAGTTCTTC. As protein: CASSKALLLAPGNEQFF.

V is TRBV24-1 and J is TRBJ2-7; 8 bases match TRBD1. Germline V lookup: CDR1 KGHDR, CDR2 SFDVKD. V lost 3 bases, J lost 3 bases, and 6 bases stayed unmatched. The length of the CDR3 is 15 residues. The CDR3 DNA sequence: TGTGCCACCAGTGATCCCGGACAGGGATTCTACGAGCAGTACTTC. It is translated as CATSDPGQGFYEQYF.

The chain uses TRBV5-6 and TRBJ2-1; D is unresolved. The germline CDR1 and CDR2 sequences are SGHDT and YYEEEE. V was pared by 4 bases and J by 1 base, with 15 bases between. The CDR3 contains 16 residues. The CDR3 is CASSPAVLRSYNEQFF. The CDR3 DNA is TGTGCCAGCAGCCCGGCGGTACTCAGATCCTACAATGAGCAGTTCTTC. Full variable domain (missing parts from reference TRBV5-6 and TRBJ2-1): DAGVTQSPTHLIKTRGQQVTLRCSPKSGHDTVSWYQQALGQGPQFIFQYYEEEERQRGNFPDRFSGHQFPNYSSELNVNALLLGDSALYLCASSPAVLRSYNEQFFGPGTRLTVL.

J is TRBJ1-3 and V is TRBV30, with D unresolved. V was shortened by 3 bases and J by 0 bases, with 9 bases between the two germline ends. The CDR3 is 14 amino acids. Germline V gene data show CDR1 as GTSNPN and CDR2 as SVGIG (reference sequence). The CDR3 here is CAWRLSYSGNTIYF. The DNA for the CDR3 is TGTGCCTGGAGACTGTCGTACTCTGGAAACACCATATATTTT.

The genes are TRBV1 and TRBJ2-1; the D call TRBD1 from the table was never checked on the DNA. TRBV1 is listed as a pseudogene. There are 13 residues in the CDR3. The CDR3 sequence is CTSSLPPQDEQFF. Here the CDR3 DNA reads TGCACCAGCAGCCTCCCTCCCCAGGATGAGCAGTTCTTC.

The rearrangement joins TRBV29-1 to TRBJ1-2; D remains unclear. Germline V gives CDR1 SQVTM, CDR2 ANQGSEA. Trimming stripped 0 bases from V and 4 bases from J, with 12 bases between. CDR3 length: 14 residues. The CDR3 nucleotides read TGCAGCGTTGAAGAACATTTTACCCTCTATGGCTACACCTTC. This gives the protein CSVEEHFTLYGYTF.

This sequence joins TRBV6-2 or TRBV6-3 and TRBJ1-5; D is unresolved. The V gene lost 5 bases and the J gene lost 4 bases, with 9 bases spanning the gap. The CDR3 consists of 13 residues. The germline gives CDR1 MNHEY, CDR2 SVGEGT. The CDR3: CASSIQDNQPQHF. The CDR3 DNA reads as TGTGCCAGCAGTATCCAGGATAATCAGCCCCAGCATTTT.

The chain couples TRBV19 to TRBJ2-2; 10 nucleotides match TRBD1. V was pared by 2 bases and J by 5 bases, with 17 bases of the junction left unmatched. Germline CDR1 reads LNHDA; CDR2 reads SQIVND (reference sequence). This CDR3 is built from 20 residues. The CDR3 here is CASSIFLGLSPGQGTGELFF. Here the CDR3 DNA reads TGTGCCAGTAGTATATTCTTGGGGCTGTCCCCGGGACAGGGGACCGGGGAGCTGTTTTTT.

This chain joins TRBV18 and TRBJ1-5, with 7 nucleotides matching TRBD1. The junction had 4 bases not matched to a gene; V was cut back by 2 bases and J by 3 bases. The CDR3 spans 15 residues. CDR1 is KGHSH, CDR2 LQKENI, per germline. The CDR3 reads CASSPGQVDNQPQHF. CDR3 nucleotides: TGTGCCAGCTCACCAGGACAGGTAGACAATCAGCCCCAGCATTTT.